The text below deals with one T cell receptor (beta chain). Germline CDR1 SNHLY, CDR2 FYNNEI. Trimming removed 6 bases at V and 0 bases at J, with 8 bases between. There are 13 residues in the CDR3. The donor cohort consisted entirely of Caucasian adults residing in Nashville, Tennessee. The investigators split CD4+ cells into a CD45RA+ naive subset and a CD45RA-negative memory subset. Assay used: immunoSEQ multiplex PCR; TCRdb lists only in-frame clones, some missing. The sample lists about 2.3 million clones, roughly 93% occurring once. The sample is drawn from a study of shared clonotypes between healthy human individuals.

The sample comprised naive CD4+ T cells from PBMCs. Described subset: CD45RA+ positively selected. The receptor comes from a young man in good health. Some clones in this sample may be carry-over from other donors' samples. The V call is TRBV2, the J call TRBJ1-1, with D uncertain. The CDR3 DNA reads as TGTGCCAGCAGGCGGCAGATGAACACTGAAGCTTTCTTT. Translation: CASRRQMNTEAFF.